These 15 T cell receptor beta chains were all obtained from the same sample, sequenced in a study of blood T cell repertoires in COVID-19. Here immunoSEQ multiplex PCR was the method, and the copy in TCRdb shows in-frame clones only, minus some. The sample has over 70,000 clones; 91% are singletons. Sequences were obtained from peripheral blood. The receptors come from a man aged 45-60 years with COVID-19, enrolled during active disease.

The CDR3 reads CATSLGQGNTEAFF. The DNA of the CDR3 is TGTGCCACCAGCCTAGGGCAGGGGAACACTGAAGCTTTCTTT. V usage is TRBV15 and J usage is TRBJ1-1, with TRBD1 as a possible D gene (5 bases). V was shortened by 5 bases and J by 1 base, with 11 bases between the two germline ends. Germline V gene data show CDR1 as LNHNV and CDR2 as YYDKDF (reference sequence). The CDR3 has 14 residues.

The chain employs TRBV20-1 and TRBJ1-2; 7 bases map to TRBD1. The V segment lost 3 bases and the J segment 2 bases; nucleotides outside the gene matches: 6. The CDR3 runs 14 residues. CDR1 and CDR2 (germline): DFQATT, SNEGSKA (reference sequence). The CDR3 reads CSASSPGQNYGYTF. The CDR3 nucleotides read TGCAGTGCTAGTTCACCGGGACAGAACTATGGCTACACCTTC.

The V call is TRBV19, the J call TRBJ1-1; TRBD1 matches 8 bases. Trimming at V came to 4 bases and at J to 8 bases, leaving 12 bases not matched to a gene. The CDR3 has 15 amino acids. Germline-derived CDR1 and CDR2 are LNHDA and SQIVND (reference sequence). The CDR3 sequence: CASSTARQGAVEAFF. The CDR3 DNA reads TGTGCCAGTAGTACCGCCCGGCAGGGGGCTGTCGAAGCTTTCTTT.

The J gene is TRBJ1-1, the V gene TRBV20-1; a possible D gene is TRBD1 (6 bases). CDR3 length: 11 amino acids. Germline assignment: CDR1 DFQATT and CDR2 SNEGSKA (reference sequence). The ends were cut back, 3 bases at V and 12 bases at J, with 14 bases in the middle. The CDR3 protein is CSASGGTIPFF. As DNA, the CDR3 is TGCAGTGCTAGCGGGGGGACAATTCCTTTCTTT.

The CDR3 DNA is TGTGCCATCAGTGAAGCAGGGGATGGGGAGACCCAGTACTTC. This gives the protein CAISEAGDGETQYF. The gene calls are TRBV10-3 and TRBJ2-5, with a possible D match to TRBD1 (6 bases). This CDR3 is 14 amino acids long. V shed 3 bases and J shed 5 bases, with 13 bases lying between them. Germline V gene lookup returns CDR1 ENHRY and CDR2 SYGVKD.

V usage is TRBV10-3 and J usage is TRBJ2-3; D not certain. This CDR3 spans 15 amino acids. CDR1 is ENHRY, CDR2 SYGVKD, per germline. Trimming stripped 0 bases from V and 2 bases from J, with 9 bases between. This chain's CDR3 is CAISESPQSTDTQYF. Written as DNA, the CDR3 is TGTGCCATCAGTGAGTCTCCCCAATCCACAGATACGCAGTATTTT.

DNA for the CDR3: TGTGCCAGCAGTGGAGTATCAGGGGTCCATGGCTATGGCTACACCTTC. Translated: CASSGVSGVHGYGYTF. V usage is TRBV6-1 and J usage is TRBJ1-2; D perhaps matches TRBD1 (6 bases). This CDR3 is built from 16 residues. Per the germline V gene, CDR1 is MNHNS and CDR2 is SASEGT. Trimming left V 4 bases short and J 4 bases short, with 19 bases between.

This rearrangement joins TRBV24-1 to TRBJ1-5, with a possible D match to TRBD1 (5 bases). Per germline, CDR1 KGHDR and CDR2 SFDVKD. The CDR3 consists of 19 residues. V lost 0 bases, J lost 0 bases, and 17 bases lay in between. The CDR3 nucleotides are TGTGCCACCAGTGATTTGGGCAGGGCCCCGACTTATAGCAATCAGCCCCAGCATTTT. This translates into CATSDLGRAPTYSNQPQHF.

The chain carries TRBV7-3 and TRBJ2-7, with D possibly TRBD2 on 6 matching bases. CDR3 length: 14 residues. The germline V gene has CDR1 SGHTA and CDR2 FQGTGA. V lost 1 base and J lost 5, with 12 bases in between. As DNA, the CDR3 is TGTGCCAGCAGCTTAAGGGCGGGCGGGGACGAGCAGTACTTC. This translates into CASSLRAGGDEQYF.

The gene calls are TRBV2 and TRBJ1-2, with TRBD1 matching over 9 bases. CDR3 length equals 14 residues. With V trimmed by 5 bases and J by 5 bases, 6 bases remained unmatched. The germline V gene encodes CDR1 SNHLY and CDR2 FYNNEI. The CDR3: CASSFRDRDYGYTF. The CDR3 coding sequence is TGTGCCAGCAGTTTCCGGGACAGGGATTATGGCTACACCTTC.

This chain joins TRBV5-1 and TRBJ1-1; the D gene is possibly TRBD1 (6 bases). V shed 4 bases and J shed 3 bases, with 19 bases lying between them. The V gene's germline CDR1 is SGHRS and CDR2 YFSETQ. The CDR3 runs to 16 residues. The CDR3 nucleotides are TGCGCCAGCAGCCCCATAGGACAGTCCCCCTACACTGAAGCTTTCTTT. Translated: CASSPIGQSPYTEAFF.

This clone was picked up one time. The chain combines TRBV6-1 with TRBJ2-1, with 8 bases aligning to TRBD2. CDR3 length equals 16 residues. V lost 3 bases, J lost 9 bases, and 13 bases stayed unmatched. CDR1 is MNHNS, CDR2 SASEGT, per germline. CDR3 sequence reads: CASSDPGTGAGVEQFF. The CDR3 nucleotides are TGTGCCAGCAGTGACCCTGGTACCGGAGCGGGAGTTGAGCAGTTCTTC.

The rearrangement links TRBV19 to TRBJ2-5, with 7 bases fitting TRBD1. V shed 4 bases and J 2 bases; nucleotides not matched to a gene: 4. The germline V gene encodes CDR1 LNHDA and CDR2 SQIVND (reference sequence). The CDR3 covers 14 residues. DNA of the CDR3: TGTGCCAGTAGTACCGGGACAGAGCAAGAGACCCAGTACTTC. As protein: CASSTGTEQETQYF.

The chain carries TRBV2 and TRBJ2-3; D gene unclear. CDR3 length: 14 residues. The ends were cut back, 3 bases at V and 0 bases at J, with 7 bases in the middle. Germline V gene data show CDR1 as SNHLY and CDR2 as FYNNEI. Here the CDR3 reads CASSESSSTDTQYF. The CDR3 region has the DNA TGTGCCAGCAGTGAGTCCTCTAGCACAGATACGCAGTATTTT.

This chain joins TRBV29-1 and TRBJ1-1, with D hard to call. This CDR3 region has 14 residues. The germline gives CDR1 SQVTM, CDR2 ANQGSEA. With 6 bases removed from V and 1 base from J, the gap between germline ends came to 15 bases. The CDR3 region is CSVPSRAANTEAFF. Here the CDR3 DNA reads TGCAGCGTCCCCTCGCGGGCGGCGAACACTGAAGCTTTCTTT.